One and the same sample provided the 9 T cell receptor beta chains below, sequenced in a study of blood T cells in healthy people across ages. A sample-barcoded 5' primer and a J-beta primer mix were used in a second PCR of roughly 7 to 11 cycles. A single record per CDR3 protein comes from TCRdb applying MiXCR to the 5' RACE reads. Among about a million distinct CDR3 sequences listed, 45% to 60% were seen once. Sequencing was carried out using blood. Every receptor here comes from a woman aged 55-69 years in good health.

The chain joins TRBV4-3 to TRBJ2-2; 9 bases map to TRBD1. Trimming took 4 bases from V and 6 from J; bases not matched to a gene: 6. The CDR3 is 15 amino acids. Germline V gene lookup returns CDR1 LGHNA and CDR2 YSLEER. The CDR3 here is CASSPRDRASGELFF. The CDR3 DNA follows: TGCGCCAGCAGCCCCCGGGACAGGGCGTCCGGGGAGCTGTTTTTT.

This sequence joins TRBV29-1 and TRBJ2-5; TRBD1 aligns across 8 bases. This CDR3 is built from 15 residues. V gave up 2 bases and J gave up 11 bases; unmatched junction bases: 16. Germline CDR1 SQVTM, CDR2 ANQGSEA. CDR3 DNA: TGCAGCGTTGAATGGAGGACAGGGAGCCCAAATGAGCAGTACTTC. This sequence encodes CSVEWRTGSPNEQYF. Filled out from reference TRBV29-1 and TRBJ2-5, the complete variable domain reads SAVISQKPSRDICQRGTSLTIQCQVDSQVTMMFWYRQQPGQSLTLIATANQGSEATYESGFVIDKFPISRPNLTFSTLTVSNMSPEDSSIYLCSVEWRTGSPNEQYFGPGTRLLVL.

This clonotype was found a few times. The chain uses TRBV5-1 and TRBJ2-7; D is undetermined. The length of the CDR3 is 16 residues. Trimming cost V 0 bases and J 0 bases, with 13 bases left between them. Germline CDR1 is SGHRS and CDR2 is YFSETQ. Here the CDR3 DNA reads TGCGCCAGCAGCTTGGTGTCCGCACAGAGCTCCTACGAGCAGTACTTC. This translates into CASSLVSAQSSYEQYF.

This rearrangement joins TRBV6-2 or TRBV6-3 to TRBJ2-4, with D perhaps TRBD2 (5 bases). The J call could be wrong; TRBJ2-5 is a better fit for the DNA end. This CDR3 has 16 residues. Germline CDR1 reads MNHEY; CDR2 reads SVGEGT. The CDR3 spells CASSYPQRSLRETQYF. The CDR3 DNA follows: TGTGCCAGCAGTTACCCCCAGCGGAGCCTCCGGGAGACCCAGTACTTC.

This clonotype was observed at least ten times. This chain connects TRBV7-2 to TRBJ2-7; the match to TRBD1 covers 9 bases. Looked up from germline, CDR1 is SGHTA and CDR2 is FQGNSA. The V segment lost 5 bases and the J segment 2 bases; nucleotides outside the gene matches: 4. The CDR3 has 14 residues. CDR3 DNA sequence: TGTGCCAGCAGCCGCCGGGACAGGGCCTACGAGCAGTACTTC. This translates into CASSRRDRAYEQYF.

The chain employs TRBV4-2 and TRBJ2-7, with D uncertain. V was clipped by 0 bases and J by 4 bases, with 13 bases between them. The CDR3 totals 15 residues. CDR1 and CDR2 (germline): LGHNA, YNFKEQ. Here the CDR3 DNA reads TGTGCCAGCAGCCAAGAATTAGATAAGTTTTACGAGCAGTACTTC. It encodes CASSQELDKFYEQYF.

The sample holds one count of this clonotype. The V and J genes are TRBV6-6 and TRBJ1-5, with D uncertain. The CDR3 totals 15 residues. Deletions cut 6 bases from V and 0 bases from J, with 12 bases between. Germline CDR1 is MNHNY and CDR2 is SVGAGI (reference sequence). Written as DNA, the CDR3 is TGTGCCAGCAGCGACGGTAGATATAGCAATCAGCCCCAGCATTTT. It translates to CASSDGRYSNQPQHF.

CDR3 loop: CASSREGQIRNEQFF. CDR3 nucleotides: TGCGCCAGCAGCCGGGAGGGGCAAATTAGGAATGAGCAGTTCTTC. This sequence joins TRBV5-1 and TRBJ2-1; 8 nucleotides agree with TRBD2. This CDR3 contains 15 residues. Germline V gives CDR1 SGHRS, CDR2 YFSETQ. Unmatched junction bases numbered 10, after V lost 4 bases and J lost 7 bases.

About this clonotype itself: This may come from a read error, since a much larger clone is one base off. The chain uses TRBV5-5 and TRBJ2-5, with unresolved D. The closer fit of TRBJ2-7 to the DNA end suggests the J call may be wrong. This CDR3 is built from 14 residues. From germline, CDR1 is SGHKS and CDR2 YYEKEE (reference sequence). The CDR3 spells CASSQISRSHEQYF. For the CDR3, the DNA is TGTGCCAGCAGCCAGATTAGCAGGAGCCACGAGCAGTACTTC.